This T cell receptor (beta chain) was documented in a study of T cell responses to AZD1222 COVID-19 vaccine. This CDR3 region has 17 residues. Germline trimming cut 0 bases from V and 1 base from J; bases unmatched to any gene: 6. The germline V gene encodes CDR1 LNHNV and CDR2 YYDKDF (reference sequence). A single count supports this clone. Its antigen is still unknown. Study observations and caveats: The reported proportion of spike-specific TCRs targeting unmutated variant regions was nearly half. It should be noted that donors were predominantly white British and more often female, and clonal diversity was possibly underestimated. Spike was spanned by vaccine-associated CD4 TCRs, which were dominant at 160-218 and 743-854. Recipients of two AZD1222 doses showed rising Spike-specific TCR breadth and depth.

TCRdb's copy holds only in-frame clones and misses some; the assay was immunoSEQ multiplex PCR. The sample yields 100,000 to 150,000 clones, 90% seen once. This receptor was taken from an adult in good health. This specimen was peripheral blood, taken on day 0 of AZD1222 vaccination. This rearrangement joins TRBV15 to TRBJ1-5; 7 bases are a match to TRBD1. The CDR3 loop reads CATSRDFPGQSNQPQHF. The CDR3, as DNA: TGTGCCACCAGCAGAGATTTCCCGGGACAGAGCAATCAGCCCCAGCATTTT.